This entry lists 8 T cell receptor beta chains sequenced from one sample in a study of human T cells and chemical hapten exposure. Via MiXCR, TCRdb re-called the RACE reads, giving one row per CDR3 protein. The sample records about 81,000 distinct CDR3 sequences, roughly 10% being singletons. Described time point: patch test 2, 6 weeks after DPC sensitization. The treatment denotes: therapeutic diphenylcyclopropenone sensitization with weekly scalp DPC. The specimen comprised whole blood, sampled in connection with sensitization to the hapten diphenylcyclopropenone (DPC). The receptor source for this set is a woman under 40 with alopecia areata. Some clones in this sample may be carry-over from other donors' samples.

A few counts support this clonotype. This chain connects TRBV29-1 to TRBJ1-1; D is ambiguous. CDR3 length: 12 residues. CDR1 is SQVTM and CDR2 is ANQGSEA in the germline V gene. V was cut by 4 bases and J by 5 bases, with 11 bases left in between. CDR3 nucleotide sequence: TGCAGCGTTGGACGGCAGGTTACTGAAGCTTTCTTT. As protein: CSVGRQVTEAFF.

The chain joins TRBV20-1 to TRBJ2-1; no clear D gene. Deletions cut 5 bases from V and 4 bases from J, with 18 bases between. Per the germline V gene, CDR1 is DFQATT and CDR2 is SNEGSKA (reference sequence). The CDR3 runs 15 residues. CDR3 in amino acids: CSAPVGLIGYNEQFF. CDR3 sequence (DNA): TGCAGTGCTCCTGTCGGTCTAATTGGTTACAATGAGCAGTTCTTC.

Ten or more counts support this clonotype. J is TRBJ2-1 and V is TRBV6-2 or TRBV6-3, with 11 bases matching TRBD2. Germline values: CDR1 MNHEY, CDR2 SVGEGT. The junction had 11 bases not matched to a gene; V was cut back by 2 bases and J by 8 bases. The CDR3 contains 17 residues. The CDR3 is CASSYPASGRFSDEQFF. The DNA of the CDR3 is TGTGCCAGCAGTTACCCGGCTAGCGGGAGGTTCTCGGATGAGCAGTTCTTC.

This clonotype was picked up many times. The chain is built from TRBV7-2 and TRBJ2-3; TRBD1 might be the D (6 bases). Germline CDR1 reads SGHTA; CDR2 reads FQGNSA. The CDR3 length is 15 residues. Trimming pared 5 bases from V and 1 base from J, leaving 13 bases between. This CDR3 is CASSPRQARTDTQYF. The CDR3 DNA reads as TGTGCCAGCAGCCCCCGACAGGCCCGCACAGATACGCAGTATTTT.

With respect to this clonotype: At one boundary the junction diverges from the germline segment, which might be a read error. CDR3 in amino acids: CCAPLRTNEQFF. The CDR3 DNA reads TGCTGTGCTCCGCTCAGGACGAATGAGCAGTTCTTC. The chain uses TRBV20-1 and TRBJ2-1; D uncertain. There are 12 residues in the CDR3. From germline, CDR1 is DFQATT and CDR2 SNEGSKA (reference sequence).

The J gene is TRBJ2-3, the V gene TRBV5-8; D is possibly TRBD1 or TRBD2 (6 bases each). The V and J ends lost 2 bases and 0 bases respectively, with 13 bases between them. Germline V CDR1 and CDR2: SGHTS, YDEGEE. The CDR3 is 16 residues long. CDR3 loop: CASSFRRGPSTDTQYF. In DNA form, the CDR3 reads TGTGCCAGCAGCTTTCGTCGGGGGCCTAGCACAGATACGCAGTATTTT.

In its sample, this clonotype was seen many times. The chain is built from TRBV6-2 or TRBV6-3 and TRBJ2-5; TRBD2 aligns across 13 bases. The CDR3 has 15 amino acids. Germline V gene sequence: CDR1 MNHEY, CDR2 SVGEGT. V shed 6 bases, J shed 6 bases, and the junction held 7 bases outside the gene matches. The CDR3: CASSRLAGGRKTQYF. The CDR3 DNA follows: TGTGCCAGCAGCAGACTAGCGGGGGGACGGAAGACCCAGTACTTC.

This clonotype has at least ten counts. V and J are TRBV5-1 and TRBJ2-1; D is possibly TRBD1 or TRBD2 (5 bases each). The CDR3 loop spans 16 amino acids. V lost 0 bases to trimming and J lost 6 bases, with 16 bases between them. Germline V gene data show CDR1 as SGHRS and CDR2 as YFSETQ. The CDR3 DNA is TGCGCCAGCAGCTTGGTTTGGGACGAACTAAGCAATGAGCAGTTCTTC. Protein sequence: CASSLVWDELSNEQFF.